A single sample gave rise to the 14 T cell receptor beta chains below, sequenced in a study of T cell responses to AZD1222 COVID-19 vaccine. The table came from immunoSEQ multiplex PCR; TCRdb's copy has only in-frame clones and leaves some out. The sample lists about 100,000 clones, less than 90% occurring once. The material sequenced was peripheral blood, taken on day 0 of AZD1222 vaccination. The receptors here all came from an adult in good health.

V and J are TRBV25-1 and TRBJ1-2; 8 bases fit TRBD1. The CDR3 is 16 residues long. Germline values: CDR1 MGHDK, CDR2 SYGVNS. Trimming cost V 1 base and J 6 bases; bases outside gene matches: 10. CDR3 coding DNA: TGTGCCAGCAGTGAATTTCCCAGGGGGCGCGAGGATGGCTACACCTTC. Residues: CASSEFPRGREDGYTF.

This clone showed up just once. The chain links TRBV4-3 to TRBJ2-5, with D unclear. Between the trimmed V and J ends, which lost 1 base and 6 bases, there was a span of 12 bases. Per germline, CDR1 LGHNA and CDR2 YSLEER. CDR3 size: 14 residues. CDR3 bases: TGCGCCAGCAGCCAAGGAGATAGGGCGCAGACCCAGTACTTC. It is translated as CASSQGDRAQTQYF.

The chain combines TRBV30 with TRBJ1-1; D is perhaps TRBD1 (5 bases). V dropped 2 bases and J dropped 3 bases, with 19 bases sitting between them. The germline V gene has CDR1 GTSNPN and CDR2 SVGIG (reference sequence). CDR3 length equals 16 residues. The CDR3 sequence is CAWSLPRGGRDTEAFF. The CDR3 nucleotides are TGTGCCTGGAGTTTACCCCGGGGCGGTCGTGACACTGAAGCTTTCTTT.

This chain links TRBV7-2 with TRBJ2-4, with D possibly being TRBD2 (7 bases). Germline CDR1 and CDR2: SGHTA and FQGNSA. V dropped 7 bases and J dropped 5 bases, with 18 bases sitting between them. The CDR3 is 15 residues long. CDR3 sequence (DNA): TGTGCCAGCACGTTAGGGGGGGGAAGGGAAAACATTCAGTACTTC. Amino acids: CASTLGGGRENIQYF.

This chain uses TRBV2 with TRBJ1-3; no definite D call. The V and J ends lost 8 bases and 3 bases respectively, with 8 bases between them. There are 12 residues in the CDR3. Germline V gene data show CDR1 as SNHLY and CDR2 as FYNNEI. CDR3 bases: TGTGCCAGCGTTAGGGATGGAAACACCATATATTTT. Amino acids: CASVRDGNTIYF.

V usage is TRBV28 and J usage is TRBJ2-7, with D perhaps TRBD2 (10 bases). The V gene's germline CDR1 is MDHEN and CDR2 SYDVKM. V lost 5 bases and J 9 bases, leaving 23 bases between the germline ends. The CDR3 runs 15 residues. CDR3 sequence reads: CASSPVELAGQGQYF. The CDR3 nucleotides read TGTGCCAGCAGTCCCGTAGAACTAGCGGGACAGGGGCAGTACTTC. Complete variable domain (other parts from reference TRBV28 and TRBJ2-7): DVKVTQSSRYLVKRTGEKVFLECVQDMDHENMFWYRQDPGLGLRLIYFSYDVKMKEKGDIPEGYSVSREKKERFSLILESASTNQTSMYLCASSPVELAGQGQYFGPGTRLTVT.

The chain uses TRBV4-1 and TRBJ2-5; D remains unclear. Germline V gene data show CDR1 as MGHRA and CDR2 as YSYEKL. The CDR3 runs to 15 residues. Trimming left V 1 base short and J 5 bases short, with 14 bases between. This chain's CDR3 is CASSQGDGLRETQYF. Here the CDR3 DNA reads TGCGCCAGCAGCCAAGGTGATGGGCTAAGGGAGACCCAGTACTTC.

The rearrangement links TRBV19 to TRBJ1-6; 7 bases are shared with TRBD1. The CDR3 has 16 residues. Unmatched junction bases numbered 18, after V lost 5 bases and J lost 14 bases. CDR1 is LNHDA, CDR2 SQIVND, per germline (reference sequence). CDR3 in amino acids: CASSAPLTGLVKSLHF. The CDR3 DNA reads as TGTGCCAGTAGTGCCCCATTGACAGGGCTAGTTAAGTCCCTCCACTTT.

The V gene is TRBV19, the J gene TRBJ2-1; TRBD2 aligns across 14 bases. CDR3 length: 14 amino acids. Germline lookup yields CDR1 LNHDA and CDR2 SQIVND (reference sequence). J gave up 6 bases and V 7 bases, and 2 bases lay outside the gene matches. CDR3 nucleotides: TGTGCCAGTAAGACTAGCGGGAGGGCCAATGAGCAGTTCTTC. Protein sequence: CASKTSGRANEQFF.

The V and J genes are TRBV4-1 and TRBJ2-1; D call uncertain. Between the trimmed V and J ends, which lost 6 bases and 5 bases, there was a span of 17 bases. The CDR3 is made up of 15 amino acids. Germline V lookup: CDR1 MGHRA, CDR2 YSYEKL. CDR3 region: CASRDLGGKDNEQFF. CDR3 sequence (DNA): TGCGCCAGCAGAGACTTAGGTGGGAAGGACAATGAGCAGTTCTTC.

This clone was observed once. This chain connects TRBV9 to TRBJ1-3, with D tentatively TRBD1 (5 bases). The V and J ends lost 4 bases and 4 bases respectively, with 12 bases between them. There are 14 residues in the CDR3. In germline, CDR1 is SGDLS, CDR2 YYNGEE. The CDR3 DNA reads TGTGCCAGCAGCTCCAGGCGGGGGGGAAACACCATATATTTT. This sequence encodes CASSSRRGGNTIYF.

The chain carries TRBV15 and TRBJ2-5; TRBD2 is a possible D gene (6 bases). The CDR3 length is 15 residues. The V and J ends lost 4 bases and 5 bases respectively, with 17 bases between them. Germline V CDR1 and CDR2: LNHNV, YYDKDF (reference sequence). The CDR3 DNA sequence: TGTGCCACCAGCAATGTGGATCGCGGGACTGAGACCCAGTACTTC. Amino acids: CATSNVDRGTETQYF.

The J gene is TRBJ2-4, the V gene TRBV4-3; perhaps TRBD1 as D (5 bases). This CDR3 spans 21 amino acids. Germline CDR1 LGHNA, CDR2 YSLEER. V was clipped by 1 base and J by 6 bases, with 31 bases between them. The CDR3 loop reads CASSQVPLSQGGVGRINIQYF. The CDR3 nucleotides read TGCGCCAGCAGCCAAGTCCCTCTCTCCCAGGGTGGGGTGGGAAGGATAAACATTCAGTACTTC.

V is TRBV28 and J is TRBJ1-2; D remains unclear. This CDR3 has 14 amino acids. Germline values: CDR1 MDHEN, CDR2 SYDVKM. V lost 4 bases to trimming and J lost 3 bases, with 12 bases between them. CDR3 sequence (DNA): TGTGCCAGCAGTTCCCCCGCGGGCCACTATGGCTACACCTTC. Its translation is CASSSPAGHYGYTF.